This TCR beta chain came from a study of blood T cell repertoires in COVID-19. Study-wide background: Specimens from acute and convalescent COVID-19 originated in the United States, Italy and Spain. PBMCs, B-cell-depleted T cells, or T cells provided the cDNA or gDNA that made up the material.

A single count supports this clone. V shed 4 bases, J shed 1 base, and the junction held 4 bases outside the gene matches. Looked up from germline, CDR1 is SGHKS and CDR2 is YYEKEE (reference sequence). The CDR3 contains 15 residues. The assay was immunoSEQ multiplex PCR, and TCRdb's table has in-frame clones only and misses some. Among about 65,000 clones listed, 65% to 85% were seen once. This TCR was sampled from a human donor in a cohort sampled during active COVID-19. The gene calls are TRBV5-5 and TRBJ1-1, with 10 bases matching TRBD1. Sequencing was done on a sample of peripheral blood. DNA of the CDR3: TGTGCCAGCAGCGGATGGGACAGGGGGAACACTGAAGCTTTCTTT. This codes for CASSGWDRGNTEAFF.